This T cell receptor beta chain is drawn from a study of blood T cell repertoires in COVID-19. As for the study in general: The United States, Italy and Spain provided the acute and convalescent COVID-19 samples. T cells, B-cell-depleted T cells, or PBMCs supplied cDNA or gDNA.

As originally analysed: Amplified reference gene primers provided the basis for estimating nucleated cell counts. Only in-frame clones appear in the TCRdb table, and some are missing; sequencing was by immunoSEQ multiplex PCR. That table supplies the V and J calls and clone size; D and trimming were determined from the DNA. The sample yields some 76,000 clones, 70% to 90% seen once. CDR1 is MNHEY, CDR2 SMNVEV, per germline (reference sequence). V lost 5 bases, J lost 5 bases, and 4 bases stayed unmatched. There are 15 residues in the CDR3. The specimen sequenced was peripheral blood. The V and J genes are TRBV27 and TRBJ2-2; TRBD2 agrees at 11 bases. The sequence was collected from an older man in a cohort sampled during active COVID-19. CDR3 sequence reads: CASSPLAGGTGELFF. In DNA, the CDR3 is TGTGCCAGCAGTCCCCTAGCGGGGGGAACCGGGGAGCTGTTTTTT.